The clone carrying this TCR beta chain occurred a few times. The data were taken from a study of identical twins. The CDR3 extends over 13 amino acids. Unmatched junction bases numbered 3, after V lost 6 bases and J lost 4 bases. Germline V CDR1 and CDR2: SGHTA, FQGTGA. TCRdb called the 5' RACE reads again in MiXCR, with one record for every CDR3 protein. The repertoire holds about 890,000 distinct CDR3 sequences, with about 12% as singletons. These same records also appear under a second study, on yellow fever vaccine responses in identical twins.

Material for sequencing was PBMCs. The TCR originated in a young woman in good health. V and J are TRBV7-3 and TRBJ1-1; 9 bases are shared with TRBD1. The CDR3 sequence is CASSRTGATEAFF. CDR3 in DNA: TGTGCCAGCAGTAGGACAGGGGCCACTGAAGCTTTCTTT.